These 25 T cell receptor beta chains came from one sample sequenced in a study of Graves' ophthalmopathy and Graves' hyperthyroidism listed by TCRdb under 2018. These reads were obtained on an Illumina HiSeq 2000. For repertoire sequencing, the TCR beta CDR3 regions were amplified from RNA transcripts. HTBI primers and the Qiagen OneStep RT-PCR kit were used in a first-round RT-PCR, which was followed by a second-round multiplex PCR, size selection and purification. TCRdb ran its own pipeline on the public reads, namely fastp trimming at Q25 and MiXCR clone calling, and kept in-frame beta chains. Rows are unified per CDR3 protein, each entry keeping the most common DNA and genes. The sample yields over a million distinct CDR3 sequences; about 38% were counted once. The ten top clones hold around 10% of the sample. The sequenced sample consisted of peripheral blood or thyroid tissue (not recorded which). Receptors were obtained from an adult man with Graves' hyperthyroidism.

This clonotype was counted at least ten times. This chain links TRBV19 with TRBJ1-5; TRBD1 agrees at 7 bases. Germline V CDR1 and CDR2: LNHDA, SQIVND (reference sequence). With 9 bases clipped from V and 3 bases from J, the junction kept 5 bases outside the gene matches. The CDR3 consists of 13 residues. For the CDR3, the DNA is TGTGCCAGCAAAGACAGGGACAATCAGCCCCAGCATTTT. Amino acids: CASKDRDNQPQHF. Looking up the rest from reference TRBV19 and TRBJ1-5 gives the full variable domain: DGGITQSPKYLFRKEGQNVTLSCEQNLNHDAMYWYRQDPGQGLRLIYYSQIVNDFQKGDIAEGYSVSREKKESFPLTVTSAQKNPTAFYLCASKDRDNQPQHFGDGTRLSIL.

The table lists this clonotype with many counts. The gene calls are TRBV7-2 and TRBJ2-7; 8 nucleotides line up with TRBD1. The CDR3 covers 14 residues. Trimming took 5 bases from V and 3 from J; bases not matched to a gene: 6. The germline V gene has CDR1 SGHTA and CDR2 FQGNSA. The CDR3 DNA reads TGTGCCAGCAGCCAGCAGGGGGCGGGCTACGAGCAGTACTTC. Translating it yields CASSQQGAGYEQYF.

This chain uses TRBV5-8 with TRBJ1-1; no definite D call. From germline, CDR1 is SGHTS and CDR2 YDEGEE. With 0 bases removed from V and 5 bases from J, the gap between germline ends came to 14 bases. The CDR3 consists of 15 residues. CDR3 in amino acids: CASSLGPITSTEAFF. For the CDR3, the DNA is TGTGCCAGCAGCTTGGGTCCGATAACATCTACTGAAGCTTTCTTT.

This clonotype was counted ten times or more. This chain links TRBV7-8 with TRBJ2-2; 7 bases fit TRBD1. V shed 3 bases and J 8 bases; nucleotides not matched to a gene: 6. Germline lookup yields CDR1 SGHVS and CDR2 FQNEAQ. The CDR3 is 14 residues long. The CDR3 region has the DNA TGTGCCAGCAGCTTTTCAGGGGGAAAAGGGGAGCTGTTTTTT. This sequence encodes CASSFSGGKGELFF. The full variable domain, in which reference TRBV7-8 and TRBJ2-2 provide the parts outside the CDR3, is GAGVSQSPRYKVAKRGQDVALRCDPISGHVSLFWYQQALGQGPEFLTYFQNEAQLDKSGLPSDRFFAERPEGSVSTLKIQRTQQEDSAVYLCASSFSGGKGELFFGEGSRLTVL.

This clonotype was seen a few times. V gene TRBV7-2 combines with J gene TRBJ1-2, with D maybe TRBD1 (6 bases). V gave up 7 bases and J gave up 6 bases, with 12 bases separating them. The CDR3 length is 12 residues. Germline CDR1 is SGHTA and CDR2 is FQGNSA. DNA of the CDR3: TGTGCCAGCACCTACTCAGGGGATGGCTACACCTTC. The encoded protein is CASTYSGDGYTF.

This clonotype was seen many times. The chain uses TRBV6-6 and TRBJ1-6; D not certain. V was pared by 0 bases and J by 9 bases, with 3 bases between. Germline V gene lookup returns CDR1 MNHNY and CDR2 SVGAGI (reference sequence). The CDR3 extends over 12 amino acids. Here the CDR3 reads CASSYSSSPLHF. CDR3 DNA sequence: TGTGCCAGCAGTTACTCAAGTTCACCCCTCCACTTT.

Comments on this clonotype: As the CDR3 is not closed by the conserved phenylalanine or tryptophan, this likely results from a read error. Because the CDR3's place on the DNA is in doubt, the DNA is left out and the CDR3 is given as listed by TCRdb. This chain joins TRBV7-2 and TRBJ1-6. The germline V gene encodes CDR1 SGHTA and CDR2 FQGNSA. 9 amino acids form the CDR3, both terminal residues included. CDR3 sequence reads: CASSPTSPH.

The table lists this clonotype with a few counts. The chain couples TRBV29-1 to TRBJ2-3; TRBD2 agrees at 7 bases. Per germline, CDR1 SQVTM and CDR2 ANQGSEA. The CDR3 loop spans 14 amino acids. The V segment lost 5 bases and the J segment 6 bases; nucleotides outside the gene matches: 11. The CDR3 reads CSVLAGASHDTQYF. The CDR3 DNA sequence: TGCAGCGTTCTCGCGGGAGCTTCACACGATACGCAGTATTTT.

This clonotype showed up many times. The V and J genes are TRBV29-1 and TRBJ2-5; 7 bases agree with TRBD1. Trimming took 6 bases from V and 5 from J; bases not matched to a gene: 12. The CDR3 covers 14 residues. The germline gives CDR1 SQVTM, CDR2 ANQGSEA. The CDR3 DNA reads TGCAGCGTCGCGGACCCGACAGGGAGCGAGACCCAGTACTTC. Its protein product is CSVADPTGSETQYF.

A note on this clonotype: A single base separates this from a much larger clone, so it may be a read error. The CDR3 does not end in the conserved phenylalanine or tryptophan, so this is likely a read error. The rearrangement links TRBV20-1 to TRBJ1-1; no reliable D call. The CDR3 length is 14 residues. Germline V gives CDR1 DFQATT, CDR2 SNEGSKA (reference sequence). V dropped 5 bases and J dropped 4 bases, with 17 bases sitting between them. In nucleotides, the CDR3 is TGCAGTGCTCCGAGGGCAGGAGGTGCCACTGAAGCTTTCCTT. This translates into CSAPRAGGATEAFL.

A note on this clonotype: A much more abundant neighbour one base away suggests this may be a read error. V is TRBV20-1 and J is TRBJ2-7; 7 nucleotides match TRBD2. Germline assignment: CDR1 DFQATT and CDR2 SNEGSKA (reference sequence). The CDR3 sequence is 15 residues long. After removal of 0 bases from V and 2 bases from J, the junction contained 7 bases not matched to a gene. CDR3 loop: CSARDGGGSPYEQYF. CDR3 sequence (DNA): TGCAGTGCTAGAGATGGCGGGGGATCCCCCTACGAGCAGTACTTC.

This clonotype was counted only a few times. The genes are TRBV6-5 and TRBJ1-6; D is undetermined. V was shortened by 2 bases and J by 10 bases, with 15 bases between the two germline ends. CDR3 length: 15 amino acids. Per the germline V gene, CDR1 is MNHEY and CDR2 is SVGAGI. The CDR3 loop reads CASSYQTRFGSPLHF. CDR3 in DNA: TGTGCCAGCAGTTACCAAACGAGGTTTGGGTCACCCCTCCACTTT.

J is TRBJ2-7 and V is TRBV28, with 8 positions matching TRBD1. Germline V CDR1 and CDR2: MDHEN, SYDVKM. This CDR3 is built from 14 residues. J gave up 3 bases and V 7 bases, and 8 bases lay outside the gene matches. The CDR3, as DNA: TGTGCCAGCACTCGGACAGGGAGCTACTACGAGCAGTACTTC. Its translation is CASTRTGSYYEQYF.

The chain links TRBV25-1 to TRBJ1-2; tentatively, D is TRBD1 (5 bases). There are 14 residues in the CDR3. Trimming shortened V by 6 bases and J by 6 bases, and 17 bases separated the two germline ends. Germline assignment: CDR1 MGHDK and CDR2 SYGVNS. CDR3 DNA sequence: TGTGCCAGCAGCGTCACGGGGGTTCAGCATGGCTACACCTTC. Protein product: CASSVTGVQHGYTF.

In this sample, this clonotype turned up once. This chain joins TRBV20-1 and TRBJ1-5; D is perhaps TRBD1 (6 bases). Germline V gives CDR1 DFQATT, CDR2 SNEGSKA (reference sequence). The V gene lost 6 bases and the J gene lost 2 bases, with 14 bases spanning the gap. The CDR3 length is 14 residues. The CDR3 DNA reads TGCAGTGCCTCCCGGGGGCCCGGCAATCAGCCCCAGCATTTT. Protein sequence: CSASRGPGNQPQHF.

This rearrangement joins TRBV25-1 to TRBJ2-7; D may be TRBD1 (6 bases). The CDR3 is made up of 14 amino acids. Trimming pared 1 base from V and 4 bases from J, leaving 11 bases between. Germline V gene data show CDR1 as MGHDK and CDR2 as SYGVNS. CDR3 nucleotide sequence: TGTGCCAGCAGTGAATGGACAGATAATTACGAGCAGTACTTC. This encodes CASSEWTDNYEQYF.

This clonotype was picked up many times. The chain uses TRBV10-3 and TRBJ2-2; the D gene is possibly TRBD1 (6 bases). Trimming stripped 2 bases from V and 0 bases from J, with 7 bases between. The CDR3 loop spans 15 amino acids. Germline-derived CDR1 and CDR2 are ENHRY and SYGVKD. CDR3 in amino acids: CAISEDRTNTGELFF. The CDR3 coding sequence is TGTGCCATCAGTGAGGACAGGACGAACACCGGGGAGCTGTTTTTT.

The rearrangement joins TRBV9 to TRBJ2-7; the match to TRBD2 covers 9 bases. Trimming cost V 0 bases and J 3 bases; bases outside gene matches: 4. The CDR3 sequence is 15 residues long. Per germline, CDR1 SGDLS and CDR2 YYNGEE. The CDR3 reads CASSVASGINYEQYF. CDR3 DNA: TGTGCCAGCAGCGTAGCTAGCGGGATAAACTACGAGCAGTACTTC.

The chain joins TRBV4-3 to TRBJ1-2, with no clear D. V lost 3 bases and J 1 base, leaving 6 bases between the germline ends. The CDR3 contains 13 residues. Germline CDR1 reads LGHNA; CDR2 reads YSLEER. CDR3 amino acids: CASSHNSNYGYTF. The CDR3 nucleotides are TGCGCCAGCAGCCATAATAGTAACTATGGCTACACCTTC.

At least ten counts were recorded for this clonotype. The rearrangement links TRBV6-5 to TRBJ2-7, with TRBD1 matching 8 bases. The CDR3 spans 13 residues. V was clipped by 5 bases and J by 5 bases; unmatched bases: 5. Germline CDR1 and CDR2: MNHEY and SVGAGI. The CDR3 loop is CASSTDRAHEQYF. The CDR3 nucleotides read TGTGCCAGCAGTACGGACAGGGCCCACGAGCAGTACTTC.

The sample holds a few counts of this clonotype. This chain connects TRBV7-8 to TRBJ2-2; 7 nucleotides match TRBD2. The CDR3 spans 15 residues. V was clipped by 6 bases and J by 5 bases; unmatched bases: 9. Germline V gene data show CDR1 as SGHVS and CDR2 as FQNEAQ. The CDR3 DNA sequence: TGTGCCAGCAGAGGGGTAGCGGGTCGTACCGGGGAGCTGTTTTTT. Translation: CASRGVAGRTGELFF.

This chain uses TRBV7-8 with TRBJ1-2, with D tentatively TRBD1 (6 bases). V lost 5 bases and J lost 8, with 18 bases in between. Germline V gene sequence: CDR1 SGHVS, CDR2 FQNEAQ. The CDR3 length is 14 residues. The CDR3 sequence: CASSQDAGGRGYTF. The CDR3 coding sequence is TGTGCCAGCAGCCAAGATGCGGGGGGCCGGGGCTACACCTTC.

With respect to this clonotype: The junction differs from germline at one of its ends, possibly a read error. The V and J genes are TRBV5-1 and TRBJ1-4; D might be TRBD1 (6 bases). The CDR3 is 12 amino acids. Germline V gene lookup returns CDR1 SGHRS and CDR2 YFSETQ. CDR3 sequence reads: CAGRRGAGKLFF. For the CDR3, the DNA is TGTGCCGGACGGCGGGGGGCAGGAAAACTGTTTTTT. Full variable domain (rest looked up from reference TRBV5-1 and TRBJ1-4): KAGVTQTPRYLIKTRGQQVTLSCSPISGHRSVSWYQQTPGQGLQFLFEYFSETQRNKGNFPGRFSGRQFSNSRSEMNVSTLELGDSALYLCAGRRGAGKLFFGSGTQLSVL.

This clonotype was detected ten times or more. The CDR3 nucleotides are TGTGCCAGCAGCATGGTTACCCAGCCCCAGCATTTT. Encoded protein: CASSMVTQPQHF. The V gene is TRBV28, the J gene TRBJ1-5, with D unresolved. In germline, CDR1 is MDHEN, CDR2 SYDVKM. This CDR3 has 12 amino acids. Trimming left V 6 bases short and J 7 bases short, with 10 bases between.

The genes are TRBV12-3 or TRBV12-4 and TRBJ1-4, with 8 positions matching TRBD1. This CDR3 contains 13 residues. Trimming cost V 6 bases and J 11 bases; bases outside gene matches: 8. CDR3 coding DNA: TGTGCCAGCAGGCCGACAGGGGAGGGGAAACTGTTTTTT. This translates into CASRPTGEGKLFF.